The 7 T cell receptor beta chains given below trace back to one sample, sequenced in a study of blood T cells in healthy people across ages. Using a J-beta primer mix together with a sample-barcoded 5' primer, a second PCR was run for about 6 to 11 cycles. One entry per CDR3 protein, called by TCRdb with MiXCR from the 5' RACE reads. The sample carries about 640,000 distinct CDR3 sequences, approximately 30% recorded once. Input material: blood. The receptors shown here come from a woman older than 75 in good health.

This clonotype is termed medium-sized. The chain uses TRBV30 and TRBJ1-2; D is possibly TRBD1 (6 bases). The V end lost 0 bases, the J end lost 7 bases, and 9 bases lay between the germline ends. CDR1 and CDR2 from the germline V gene are GTSNPN and SVGIG (reference sequence). The CDR3 is 12 amino acids. The CDR3 nucleotides are TGTGCCTGGAGTGTAGGGGGGGGTGGCTACACCTTC. Translated, it gives CAWSVGGGGYTF.

Comments on this clonotype: Given a much more abundant clone one base away, this may be a read error. The rearrangement uses TRBV7-3 and TRBJ2-5; D tentatively fits TRBD1 or TRBD2 (6 bases each). Trimming shortened V by 5 bases and J by 11 bases, and 24 bases separated the two germline ends. Germline assignment: CDR1 SGHTA and CDR2 FQGTGA. The CDR3 loop spans 15 amino acids. CDR3 bases: TGTGCCAGCAGCCTTGGAAAAGGGGGGCTGCATGAGCAGTACTTC. As protein: CASSLGKGGLHEQYF. Looking up the rest from reference TRBV7-3 and TRBJ2-5 gives the full variable domain: GAGVSQTPSNKVTEKGKYVELRCDPISGHTALYWYRQSLGQGPEFLIYFQGTGAADDSGLPNDRFFAVRPEGSVSTLKIQRTERGDSAVYLCASSLGKGGLHEQYFGPGTRLLVL.

The chain joins TRBV12-3 or TRBV12-4 to TRBJ2-5; the match to TRBD1 covers 9 bases. Germline trimming cut 8 bases from V and 5 bases from J; bases unmatched to any gene: 12. The CDR3 runs 15 residues. CDR3 sequence: CASRQAGQGYETQYF. DNA for the CDR3: TGTGCCAGCCGCCAGGCGGGACAGGGCTACGAGACCCAGTACTTC.

This clonotype was counted a few times. This chain uses TRBV6-5 with TRBJ1-6, with a tentative D call TRBD1 (5 bases). Germline V gene sequence: CDR1 MNHEY, CDR2 SVGAGI. With 0 bases removed from V and 10 bases from J, the gap between germline ends came to 19 bases. The CDR3 consists of 17 residues. CDR3 in DNA: TGTGCCAGCAGTTACTCGAGGTCAGGGCGATTGTACTCACCCCTCCACTTT. It yields the protein CASSYSRSGRLYSPLHF.

This clonotype occurred a few times. This sequence joins TRBV15 and TRBJ2-2; 7 nucleotides align to TRBD1. The germline CDR1 and CDR2 sequences are LNHNV and YYDKDF (reference sequence). This CDR3 has 17 residues. V lost 0 bases, J lost 4 bases, and 8 bases stayed unmatched. The CDR3 DNA reads as TGTGCCACCAGCAGAGATGAGACAGGGCAGGGCACCGGGGAGCTGTTTTTT. Its translation: CATSRDETGQGTGELFF. Supplemented by reference TRBV15 and TRBJ2-2, the full variable domain reads DAMVIQNPRYQVTQFGKPVTLSCSQTLNHNVMYWYQQKSSQAPKLLFHYYDKDFNNEADTPDNFQSRRPNTSFCFLDIRSPGLGDTAMYLCATSRDETGQGTGELFFGEGSRLTVL.

This clonotype was recorded many times. The chain recombines TRBV5-1 with TRBJ2-1; D might be TRBD2 (7 bases). This CDR3 is 17 amino acids long. With 5 bases removed from V and 4 bases from J, the gap between germline ends came to 22 bases. Per germline, CDR1 SGHRS and CDR2 YFSETQ. The CDR3: CASSNGAGATGYNEQFF. The CDR3 region has the DNA TGCGCCAGCAGTAACGGGGCGGGGGCCACAGGGTACAATGAGCAGTTCTTC.

This clonotype was recorded at least ten times. The gene calls are TRBV5-6 and TRBJ2-1, with TRBD1 matching over 8 bases. There are 17 residues in the CDR3. V lost 4 bases and J lost 7; bases outside the gene matches: 16. Germline-derived CDR1 and CDR2 are SGHDT and YYEEEE. CDR3 protein: CASSHLGQLGTGNEQFF. In DNA form, the CDR3 reads TGTGCCAGCAGCCACCTGGGACAGCTGGGGACAGGAAATGAGCAGTTCTTC.